This entry concerns a single T cell receptor (beta chain). This clonotype came up many times. Its recognized antigen is unknown. No base-level quality is on record; no much larger clone is a single base apart. Stable Graves' hyperthyroidism was defined as the absence of progression to ophthalmopathy over 18 months of follow-up. Hyperthyroidism patients were aged 18 to 65 years and newly diagnosed, with disease duration of less than 2 months. Exclusion was applied to patients with uncontrolled infections, other autoimmune diseases, pregnancy or lactation. Diagnoses were established on the basis of clinical symptoms, serum thyroxine and TRAb, thyroid ultrasound, and orbital computed tomography. PBMCs were isolated from 10 ml of fresh peripheral blood by Ficoll-Paque density gradient centrifugation. Trizol reagent was used to extract total RNA, and RNA quality was then checked on an Agilent 2100 Bioanalyzer.

The TCR beta CDR3 regions were amplified from the RNA transcripts. A first-round RT-PCR of the TCR CDR3 used the HTBI primer set with the Qiagen OneStep RT-PCR kit. A second multiplex PCR round built the libraries, followed by size selection and purification. Paired-end sequencing of the libraries was performed with 100 bp reads on an Illumina HiSeq2000. As for the original processing: SOAPnuke was used to process the raw data, with reads discarded if the reads contained adapters or uncalled bases, had a mean Phred below 15, or lacked an exact constant-primer or identifier match. COPE v1.2.5 was used to merge high-quality paired reads, and clonotypes were defined as unique nucleotide sequences. MiTCR v1.1 was used to align the clonotypes against IMGT TRBV, TRBD and TRBJ reference segments. The analysis included only V-J combinations with a frequency above 0.0001, which together covered 98% to 99.2% of the repertoires. The TCS score was defined as F50 (clonal expansion) divided by E x V (chaos), with BLOSUM62-based TCRdist calculated between CDR3 peptides within each V-J. Welch's t-statistics and random forest reduced 500 to 650 V-J features to about 13, which were used in a naive Bayes classifier (R e1071). Clones were called with MiXCR by TCRdb after fastp trimmed the public reads at Q25, and only in-frame beta chains were retained. Rows with a matching CDR3 protein are joined into one entry that keeps the most common DNA and genes. The V and J calls were not made by the authors but by TCRdb's processing. In this sample the table shows over 650,000 distinct CDR3 sequences, about 17% of which occur a single time. The ten largest clones add up to roughly 8% of the sample.

The CDR3, from cysteine to phenylalanine, totals 14 residues. Of all the DNA, just the CDR3 is kept, 42 bases in frame from base 1. Cut back by 6 bases and 6 bases, the V and J ends lie 18 bases apart. This sample is drawn from a study of T cells in Graves' hyperthyroidism and ophthalmopathy (dated by TCRdb to the late 2010s). For the study in its entirety: Peripheral blood samples were taken at the time of initial diagnosis, prior to any treatment. To identify distinguishing TCR V-J signatures, a discovery cohort of 95 to 100 patients was used, comprising approximately 40 with Graves' ophthalmopathy and 57 with stable Graves' hyperthyroidism. Whether ophthalmopathy could be predicted prospectively was tested in an independent validation cohort made up of roughly 20 hyperthyroidism patients plus 17 patients who later progressed to ophthalmopathy. The 90 to 100 discovery patients were randomly divided into training and test sets at a 7:3 ratio. Thyroid tissue and blood T-cell repertoires from about six Graves' hyperthyroidism patients were also compared in the study. After blood sampling, hyperthyroidism patients were treated with methimazole at a starting dose of 30 mg daily, and ophthalmopathy patients were treated with high-dose intravenous methylprednisolone. TCR Vbeta CDR3 sequencing of roughly 140 peripheral blood samples (under 45 ophthalmopathy, approximately 80 hyperthyroidism and 17 progressor patients) is reported in the paper.

Study-wide conclusions, independent of this receptor: Most expanded thyroid clonotypes (frequency above 0.001) were also detected in blood, a finding suggesting that blood repertoires may reflect thyroid immune responses. No statistical method was used to set the sample size in advance, and investigators knew the group allocation. In validation, the model predicted progression to ophthalmopathy with approximately 70% sensitivity and about 73% specificity, a median of approximately 6.7 months before onset. A 13 V-J signature model separated ophthalmopathy from stable hyperthyroidism, with over 85% sensitivity and roughly 81% specificity in cross-validation and 80%/75% in testing.

This receptor was obtained from a man younger than 35 with Graves' hyperthyroidism. Specimen: blood. The chain employs TRBV12-3 or TRBV12-4 and TRBJ2-7; a weak D assignment points to TRBD2 (5 bases agree). The DNA sequence is TGTGCCAGCAGCCTGGTAGCGTCTGCGGGCGAGCAGTACTTC. Its protein is CASSLVASAGEQYF.